This TCR beta chain comes out of a study of radiation and T cells in renal cell carcinoma (dated by TCRdb to about 2020). Turning to the overall study: Samples came from a clinical trial, in which primary renal cell carcinomas received 15 Gy stereotactic body radiation therapy followed by nephrectomy 4 weeks later. In total, some 52 samples underwent TCR beta sequencing: about 26 tumors plus 27 peripheral blood samples. Across all 50 or so samples, 4,016,671 unique CDR3 nucleotide sequences, encoding roughly 2,600,000 unique CDR3 amino acid sequences, were identified.

The time point label corresponds to: baseline pretreatment blood. According to the study, the label for this sample's treatment or condition signals: 15 Gy SBRT to primary tumor, nephrectomy 4 weeks later. To track tumor-enriched clonotypes, serial peripheral blood was sampled from radiation-treated patients at baseline and at 2 weeks and 4 weeks after SBRT. Every patient had renal cell carcinoma of clear cell pathology. Genomic DNA for TCR sequencing was prepared using the QIAamp DNA Blood Mini Kit (Qiagen). Samples were included in the analyses only if all quality control checks were passed. CDR1 SGHRS and CDR2 YFSETQ are derived from the germline V gene. Trimming removed 1 base from V and 8 bases from J; the gene matches leave 3 bases unexplained. The CDR3 starts with the cysteine, ends with the phenylalanine, and has 14 residues. The entry retains the CDR3 DNA only, 42 bases that are in frame from base 1.

Regarding this clone: Its specific antigen is unknown. No per-base quality is available; no much larger clone lies one base away.

Beyond this particular receptor, the publication reports: Because no pretreatment tumor biopsies were available, whether clonotypes were present in the tumor at baseline could not be determined. The single-armed trial design could not address effects of radiation dose or scheduling on the TCR repertoire. Tracking of blood repertoire dynamics stopped at approximately four weeks after treatment, with no follow-up past that point. In blood, the top tumor clonotypes increased from baseline to 2 weeks after radiation and then shrank by 4 weeks, which suggests a temporary expansion of tumor-resident clones.

TCR beta libraries were generated from genomic DNA with the immunoSEQ kit, following the manufacturer's recommendations. To prepare libraries, a first multiplex PCR with proprietary primers was run, followed by a second PCR that added unique barcodes, and a bead cleanup was done after each round. A positive control reaction and a negative control reaction, both provided in the kit, were run with every batch of samples. The final libraries underwent checking on an Agilent 4200 TapeStation D1000 ScreenTape, volumetric pooling, and quantification by qPCR. Sequencing ran on an Illumina NextSeq500 with a MidOutput 150-cycle cartridge, using 156 Read1 and 15 Index1 cycles with kit custom primers. The pooled library was loaded at approximately 0.92 pM with about 20% PhiX control spiked in. The paper's processing steps were these. Vendor-processed data were analyzed in R, and a clonotype was defined as all T cells sharing the same CDR3 nucleotide sequence. In the clone abundance analyses, frequencies were normalized to the 10,000 most abundant clones in each sample. Public T cell clones, which averaged fewer than five per sample, were removed prior to analysis. Tumor-enriched clonotypes and baseline blood-enriched clonotypes were defined as those with an abundance difference of at least 32-fold between compartments. Clonotypes expanded or contracted between blood time points were identified with a beta-binomial differential abundance model. Tumor-blood repertoire similarity was measured with the Baroni-Urbani and Buser coefficient, and group comparisons used two-tailed Wilcoxon tests in R. Sourced from immuneACCESS, this table was stored by TCRdb with only in-frame sequences that have V and J called. A share of the clones is absent; for the studies checked, an unresolved V gene accounts for under half, and the remainder has no known explanation. That table furnishes V, J and clone size, whereas the DNA furnished D and trimming. In all, the sample holds about 150,000 clones, and around 89% of those were seen once. The top ten clonotypes cover roughly 4.1% of the sample.

The chain is made from TRBV5-1 and TRBJ1-4, and 9 junctional nucleotides match TRBD1. The TCR comes from an older woman with renal cell carcinoma. Sequencing used blood, obtained from a patient whose treatment included radiotherapy and nephrectomy. The sequenced DNA is TGCGCCAGCAGCTTGACAGGGGGCCGGGAAAAACTGTTTTTT. Its translation reads: CASSLTGGREKLFF.